A single sample is the source of the 14 T cell receptor beta chains below, sequenced in a study of T cells in tumors after PD-1 blockade. The repertoire was sequenced with immunoSEQ multiplex PCR; TCRdb's copy has only in-frame clones and lacks some. The table lists 3,900 or so clones, around 70% of them singletons. Time point indicated: first of two pre-therapy site-matched biopsies 2 to 3 months apart. The sample was tumor tissue, taken before anti-PD-1 treatment. These receptors came from a human donor with basal cell carcinoma.

V is TRBV19 and J is TRBJ2-6, with 7 bases matching TRBD1. Germline V gives CDR1 LNHDA, CDR2 SQIVND (reference sequence). The CDR3 runs to 15 residues. V shed 3 bases and J 2 bases; nucleotides not matched to a gene: 1. For the CDR3, the DNA is TGTGCCAGTAGTATTACAGGGGCTGGGGCCAACGTCCTGACTTTC. Protein product: CASSITGAGANVLTF.

The rearrangement joins TRBV27 to TRBJ2-5, with D uncertain. The V end was cut by 2 bases, the J end by 5 bases, with 12 bases between. The CDR3 runs to 14 residues. Looked up from germline, CDR1 is MNHEY and CDR2 is SMNVEV (reference sequence). The CDR3 nucleotides read TGTGCCAGCAGTTTAATAGGGCCTAGGGAGACCCAGTACTTC. Translated, it gives CASSLIGPRETQYF.

This clone was seen a few times. The chain recombines TRBV5-5 with TRBJ2-7; perhaps TRBD2 as D (6 bases). Looked up from germline, CDR1 is SGHKS and CDR2 is YYEKEE (reference sequence). The CDR3 contains 14 residues. V dropped 6 bases and J dropped 5 bases, with 18 bases sitting between them. The CDR3: CASKRERSQDEQYF. DNA for the CDR3: TGTGCCAGCAAACGGGAGCGGTCCCAGGACGAGCAGTACTTC.

The rearrangement uses TRBV29-1 and TRBJ1-5, with TRBD1 as a possible D gene (5 bases). Germline V gives CDR1 SQVTM, CDR2 ANQGSEA. The CDR3 has 16 amino acids. V was cut by 4 bases and J by 1 base, with 17 bases left in between. CDR3 in amino acids: CSVVFGAVASNQPQHF. In nucleotides, the CDR3 is TGCAGCGTTGTTTTCGGGGCGGTCGCGAGCAATCAGCCCCAGCATTTT.

The chain combines TRBV7-9 with TRBJ2-5; TRBD2 aligns across 7 bases. Losses at the gene ends were 0 bases for V and 10 bases for J; bases not matched to a gene: 2. The CDR3 spans 12 residues. The germline CDR1 and CDR2 sequences are SEHNR and FQNEAQ (reference sequence). The CDR3 is CASSLAGGDQYF. CDR3 coding DNA: TGTGCCAGCAGCTTAGCGGGGGGGGACCAGTACTTC.

The chain combines TRBV5-1 with TRBJ2-3; 10 positions agree with TRBD2. The J segment lost 3 bases and the V segment lost 4 bases, leaving 8 bases of the junction unmatched. CDR1 and CDR2 from the germline V gene are SGHRS and YFSETQ. CDR3 length: 16 amino acids. The CDR3 DNA reads TGCGCCAGCAGCCAACAAGCGGGGGGGCCGACAGATACGCAGTATTTT. This encodes CASSQQAGGPTDTQYF.

This chain links TRBV19 with TRBJ1-4; maybe TRBD1 (5 bases). Germline loops: CDR1 LNHDA, CDR2 SQIVND (reference sequence). This CDR3 has 15 amino acids. The V gene lost 3 bases and the J gene lost 2 bases, with 10 bases spanning the gap. The CDR3 protein is CASSIRGRTNEKLFF. The CDR3 bases are TGTGCCAGTAGTATCCGGGGACGGACTAATGAAAAACTGTTTTTT.

This clone appeared a single time. This sequence joins TRBV3-1 (or the pseudogene TRBV3-2) and TRBJ2-1; possibly TRBD1 or TRBD2 for D (5 bases each). CDR3 size: 14 residues. With 4 bases removed from V and 2 bases from J, the gap between germline ends came to 9 bases. The germline gives CDR1 LGHDT, CDR2 YNNKEL (reference sequence). CDR3 in amino acids: CASSPGQTYNEQFF. CDR3 nucleotides: TGTGCCAGCAGCCCGGGGCAGACCTACAATGAGCAGTTCTTC.

This rearrangement joins TRBV19 to TRBJ1-4; D is uncertain. This CDR3 spans 15 amino acids. Trimming stripped 2 bases from V and 0 bases from J, with 7 bases between. Germline values: CDR1 LNHDA, CDR2 SQIVND (reference sequence). CDR3 coding DNA: TGTGCCAGTAGTATAAGGGTCGCAACTAATGAAAAACTGTTTTTT. Translating gives CASSIRVATNEKLFF.

CDR3 DNA: TGTGCCATCAGTGAGTCAGCCTACGAGCAGTACTTC. It yields the protein CAISESAYEQYF. V is TRBV10-3 and J is TRBJ2-7; D is undetermined. CDR3 size: 12 residues. The germline gives CDR1 ENHRY, CDR2 SYGVKD. V was clipped by 0 bases and J by 2 bases, with 2 bases between them.

This clone was recorded only once. The CDR3, as DNA: TGTGCCAGCGGGAAACAAAACTATGGCTACACCTTC. This gives the protein CASGKQNYGYTF. This chain connects TRBV21-1 to TRBJ1-2. TRBV21-1 is a pseudogene locus. This CDR3 is 12 amino acids long.

The rearrangement links TRBV10-3 to TRBJ2-2, with 15 bases lining up with TRBD2. The CDR3 has 18 amino acids. Germline trimming cut 6 bases from V and 7 bases from J; bases unmatched to any gene: 12. In germline, CDR1 is ENHRY, CDR2 SYGVKD. The CDR3 loop is CAIRGTSGGPPSGGELFF. CDR3 nucleotides: TGTGCCATCAGGGGGACTAGCGGGGGGCCACCGTCGGGCGGGGAGCTGTTTTTT.

The V call is TRBV10-3, the J call TRBJ2-2; D may be TRBD1 (6 bases). V gave up 5 bases and J gave up 1 base, with 8 bases separating them. Germline CDR1 is ENHRY and CDR2 is SYGVKD. The CDR3 covers 14 residues. CDR3 nucleotides: TGTGCCATCAGTTACAGGGAGAACACCGGGGAGCTGTTTTTT. It yields the protein CAISYRENTGELFF.

Concerning this clone itself: An end of the junction differs from the germline gene, which may be a read error. The rearrangement links TRBV29-1 to TRBJ2-7, with TRBD2 matching 11 bases. The CDR3 is made up of 12 amino acids. Germline V gives CDR1 SQVTM, CDR2 ANQGSEA. Here the CDR3 reads CSVDHLAGGADF. In DNA, the CDR3 is TGCAGCGTTGACCACCTAGCGGGGGGTGCGGACTTC.